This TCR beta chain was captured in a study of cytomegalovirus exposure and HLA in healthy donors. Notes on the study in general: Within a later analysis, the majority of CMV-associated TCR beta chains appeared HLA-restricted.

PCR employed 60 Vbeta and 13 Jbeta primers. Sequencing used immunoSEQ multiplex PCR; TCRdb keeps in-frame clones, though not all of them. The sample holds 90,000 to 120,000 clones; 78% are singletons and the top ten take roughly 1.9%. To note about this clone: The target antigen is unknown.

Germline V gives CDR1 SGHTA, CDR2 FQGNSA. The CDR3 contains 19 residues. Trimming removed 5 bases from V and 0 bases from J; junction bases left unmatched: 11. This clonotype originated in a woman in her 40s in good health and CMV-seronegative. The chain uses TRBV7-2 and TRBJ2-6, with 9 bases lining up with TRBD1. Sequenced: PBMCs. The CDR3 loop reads CASSTTGGAVGSGANVLTF. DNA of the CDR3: TGTGCCAGCAGCACTACAGGGGGCGCAGTGGGCTCTGGGGCCAACGTCCTGACTTTC. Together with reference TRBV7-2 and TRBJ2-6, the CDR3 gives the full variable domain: GAGVSQSPSNKVTEKGKDVELRCDPISGHTALYWYRQSLGQGLEFLIYFQGNSAPDKSGLPSDRFSAERTGGSVSTLTIQRTQQEDSAVYLCASSTTGGAVGSGANVLTFGAGSRLTVL.